Below are 32 T cell receptor beta chains sequenced from a single sample in a study of CD8+ T cells in alopecia areata. Reverse transcription of extracted RNA yielded cDNA, which provided the sequencing template. Generated by immunoSEQ multiplex PCR, the TCRdb table keeps only in-frame clones and is missing some. In the table there are roughly 97,000 clones, about two fifths of which are singletons. The sequenced sample was CD4+ T cells sorted from blood. These receptors were taken from a human donor with alopecia areata.

This clone was observed a few times. The CDR3 nucleotides are TGTGCCAGCTCACCCCAGGGGGGAAGCGCTGCCGAGCAGTACTTC. Encoded protein: CASSPQGGSAAEQYF. The V gene is TRBV18, the J gene TRBJ2-7, with D perhaps matching TRBD1 (7 bases). V was pared by 3 bases and J by 6 bases, with 18 bases between. The CDR3 has 15 amino acids. Germline values: CDR1 KGHSH, CDR2 LQKENI.

The chain uses TRBV25-1 and TRBJ1-5, with D maybe TRBD1 (5 bases). CDR3 length: 15 amino acids. The V gene's germline CDR1 is MGHDK and CDR2 SYGVNS. Trimming took 2 bases from V and 1 from J, leaving 9 bases between them. The CDR3 is CASSEIGGSNQPQHF. In DNA form, the CDR3 reads TGTGCCAGCAGTGAAATCGGGGGAAGCAATCAGCCCCAGCATTTT.

The genes are TRBV30 and TRBJ2-3, with D unclear. The CDR3 has 11 residues. Trimming removed 3 bases at V and 4 bases at J, with 5 bases between. From germline, CDR1 is GTSNPN and CDR2 SVGIG (reference sequence). DNA of the CDR3: TGTGCCTGGAGCGATCCAGATACGCAGTATTTT. As protein: CAWSDPDTQYF.

This clone was observed a few times. The V call is TRBV28, the J call TRBJ2-3; TRBD2 might be the D (5 bases). The CDR3 loop spans 15 amino acids. CDR1 is MDHEN and CDR2 is SYDVKM in the germline V gene. Trimming took off 6 bases at V and 8 bases at J, with 21 bases between the two ends. DNA for the CDR3: TGTGCCAGCAGCACTTTCGGGATATCCGGCCGTACGCAGTATTTT. It encodes CASSTFGISGRTQYF.

This sequence joins TRBV6-1 and TRBJ2-1; D ambiguous. This CDR3 contains 14 residues. Germline loops: CDR1 MNHNS, CDR2 SASEGT. Trimming stripped 6 bases from V and 6 bases from J, with 15 bases between. The CDR3 reads CASSFDSAFNEQFF. CDR3 sequence (DNA): TGTGCCAGCAGCTTCGACTCAGCGTTCAATGAGCAGTTCTTC.

This clone has just a few counts. The rearrangement joins TRBV4-2 to TRBJ2-1, with TRBD2 identical over 7 bases. CDR3 length: 14 residues. After removal of 1 base from V and 8 bases from J, the junction contained 5 bases not matched to a gene. Germline-derived CDR1 and CDR2 are LGHNA and YNFKEQ. CDR3 sequence: CASSQAGGYDEQFF. CDR3 DNA sequence: TGTGCCAGCAGCCAAGCGGGGGGTTACGATGAGCAGTTCTTC.

The rearrangement joins TRBV6-5 to TRBJ2-1; no clear D gene. The ends were cut back, 0 bases at V and 7 bases at J, with 4 bases in the middle. The germline V gene encodes CDR1 MNHEY and CDR2 SVGAGI. This CDR3 is built from 12 residues. Here the CDR3 reads CASSYSGNEQFF. The CDR3 DNA reads TGTGCCAGCAGTTACTCGGGGAATGAGCAGTTCTTC.

The chain has TRBV5-1 and TRBJ1-2; 9 nucleotides line up with TRBD1. V was pared by 4 bases and J by 1 base, with 14 bases of the junction left unmatched. Germline-derived CDR1 and CDR2 are SGHRS and YFSETQ. This CDR3 has 18 amino acids. CDR3 sequence (DNA): TGCGCCAGCAGCCCGGGGCGGGACCTGGACAGGGGTAACTATGGCTACACCTTC. This codes for CASSPGRDLDRGNYGYTF.

The chain combines TRBV19 with TRBJ2-5, with TRBD2 as a possible D gene (5 bases). V lost 8 bases, J lost 5 bases, and 21 bases lay in between. The CDR3 sequence is 15 residues long. Per the germline V gene, CDR1 is LNHDA and CDR2 is SQIVND (reference sequence). The DNA of the CDR3 is TGTGCCAGTCAACCGGGATTACAATCGAGGGAGACCCAGTACTTC. It translates to CASQPGLQSRETQYF.

This clone was counted a few times. The chain is built from TRBV18 and TRBJ1-4; no reliable D call. Trimming shortened V by 4 bases and J by 4 bases, and 7 bases separated the two germline ends. The CDR3 has 13 residues. Germline loops: CDR1 KGHSH, CDR2 LQKENI. The CDR3 here is CASSRALNEKLFF. The CDR3 region has the DNA TGTGCCAGCTCACGGGCCCTTAATGAAAAACTGTTTTTT. Complete variable domain (other parts from reference TRBV18 and TRBJ1-4): NAGVMQNPRHLVRRRGQEARLRCSPMKGHSHVYWYRQLPEEGLKFMVYLQKENIIDESGMPKERFSAEFPKEGPSILRIQQVVRGDSAAYFCASSRALNEKLFFGSGTQLSVL.

Notes on this clone: A far bigger clonotype differs at one base, so this is likely a read error. The chain carries TRBV7-2 and TRBJ2-6, with D tentatively TRBD1 or TRBD2 (5 bases each). Germline loops: CDR1 SGHTA, CDR2 FQGNSA. This CDR3 is 16 amino acids long. For the CDR3, the DNA is TGTGCCAGCAGGTTAGTGGGGGTACCTGGGGCCAACGTCCTGACTTTC. It encodes CASRLVGVPGANVLTF.

The chain is built from TRBV5-4 and TRBJ2-5, with D tentatively TRBD2 (6 bases). CDR3 length equals 15 residues. Germline V gives CDR1 SGHNT, CDR2 YYREEE (reference sequence). Trimming left V 0 bases short and J 5 bases short, with 14 bases between. The CDR3 nucleotides read TGTGCCAGCAGCTTGGCCTTAGGGGCGGGGGAGACCCAGTACTTC. Translation: CASSLALGAGETQYF.

This clone appeared a single time. This sequence joins TRBV6-5 and TRBJ2-2; TRBD2 agrees at 8 bases. The CDR3 contains 14 residues. Per germline, CDR1 MNHEY and CDR2 SVGAGI. V was pared by 7 bases and J by 2 bases, with 3 bases of the junction left unmatched. In DNA form, the CDR3 reads TGTGCCAGCACCGGGAGGGTCAACACCGGGGAGCTGTTTTTT. Translating it yields CASTGRVNTGELFF.

A word on this clone: The junction departs from the called germline gene at one end, perhaps through a read error. The chain links TRBV2 to TRBJ1-1; TRBD1 is a possible D gene (5 bases). Per the germline V gene, CDR1 is SNHLY and CDR2 is FYNNEI. The CDR3 sequence is 11 residues long. CDR3 sequence (DNA): TGTGCAAGCAGGGAATGGACTGAAGCTTTCTTT. This translates into CASREWTEAFF. Full variable domain (rest looked up from reference TRBV2 and TRBJ1-1): EPEVTQTPSHQVTQMGQEVILRCVPISNHLYFYWYRQILGQKVEFLVSFYNNEISEKSEIFDDQFSVERPDGSNFTLKIRSTKLEDSAMYFCASREWTEAFFGQGTRLTVV.

This clone was found a few times. The chain carries TRBV29-1 and TRBJ2-3; D unclear. Looked up from germline, CDR1 is SQVTM and CDR2 is ANQGSEA. The V end was cut by 8 bases, the J end by 3 bases, with 9 bases between. CDR3 length: 11 residues. The CDR3 coding sequence is TGCAGCTTCTCCGGTACAGATACGCAGTATTTT. It codes for CSFSGTDTQYF.

The chain is built from TRBV7-2 and TRBJ2-5; the match to TRBD2 covers 9 bases. CDR1 is SGHTA and CDR2 is FQGNSA in the germline V gene. This CDR3 spans 15 amino acids. V was clipped by 4 bases and J by 2 bases; unmatched bases: 5. The DNA for the CDR3 is TGTGCCAGCAGCTCTTCTAGCGGGGTACAAGAGACCCAGTACTTC. This encodes CASSSSSGVQETQYF.

The chain links TRBV27 to TRBJ2-1; D not resolved. V was cut by 0 bases and J by 4 bases, with 7 bases left in between. The CDR3 runs 14 residues. Germline V CDR1 and CDR2: MNHEY, SMNVEV (reference sequence). CDR3 sequence reads: CASSLSEGYNEQFF. The CDR3 DNA reads TGTGCCAGCAGTTTATCGGAAGGATACAATGAGCAGTTCTTC.

The rearrangement links TRBV6-6 to TRBJ2-3; D gene ambiguous. CDR1 is MNHNY, CDR2 SVGAGI, per germline (reference sequence). The germline V and J ends were trimmed by 6 bases and 2 bases, with 9 bases remaining between them. This CDR3 contains 13 residues. The CDR3 is CASSTGLTDTQYF. Here the CDR3 DNA reads TGTGCCAGCAGCACGGGTCTCACAGATACGCAGTATTTT.

This clone has a handful of counts. The chain combines TRBV5-1 with TRBJ2-7; the D is unclear. With 0 bases removed from V and 2 bases from J, the gap between germline ends came to 9 bases. There are 14 residues in the CDR3. Germline V gives CDR1 SGHRS, CDR2 YFSETQ. CDR3 in DNA: TGCGCCAGCAGCTTGGTCCAGGAGCCCTACGAGCAGTACTTC. This codes for CASSLVQEPYEQYF.

The J gene is TRBJ2-3, the V gene TRBV29-1; D is possibly TRBD2 (5 bases). Trimming stripped 7 bases from V and 0 bases from J, with 17 bases between. This CDR3 comprises 15 residues. Germline V gene data show CDR1 as SQVTM and CDR2 as ANQGSEA. CDR3 sequence (DNA): TGCAGCGCAGACGCACGGGGAATTAGCACAGATACGCAGTATTTT. Translated: CSADARGISTDTQYF.

This clone was recorded a few times. The V and J genes are TRBV19 and TRBJ2-3, with no clear D. The V end lost 0 bases, the J end lost 7 bases, and 11 bases lay between the germline ends. Germline CDR1 and CDR2: LNHDA and SQIVND (reference sequence). The CDR3 totals 14 residues. In nucleotides, the CDR3 is TGTGCCAGTAGTATAGACCTGAGGAGAAATACGCAGTATTTT. Its translation: CASSIDLRRNTQYF.

This clone was seen only a few times. J is TRBJ2-3 and V is TRBV19, with D unresolved. The CDR3 contains 11 residues. The ends were cut back, 5 bases at V and 4 bases at J, with 4 bases in the middle. CDR1 is LNHDA and CDR2 is SQIVND in the germline V gene (reference sequence). Written as DNA, the CDR3 is TGTGCCAGTAGTTTCGCAGATACGCAGTATTTT. Amino acids: CASSFADTQYF.

This clone was detected once. The V gene is TRBV30, the J gene TRBJ2-3; 7 bases are a match to TRBD2. Germline V CDR1 and CDR2: GTSNPN, SVGIG (reference sequence). The CDR3 covers 14 residues. The ends lost 1 base at V and 3 bases at J; junction bases unmatched: 4. CDR3 DNA sequence: TGTGCCTGGAGTGAGGGAGCGGGAACAGATACGCAGTATTTT. Translated: CAWSEGAGTDTQYF.

This clone was seen more than once but under ten times. This sequence joins TRBV29-1 and TRBJ2-3; D call uncertain. Trimming left V 0 bases short and J 1 base short, with 14 bases between. Germline V lookup: CDR1 SQVTM, CDR2 ANQGSEA. There are 16 residues in the CDR3. CDR3 region: CSVEDRVGWGTDTQYF. In DNA form, the CDR3 reads TGCAGCGTTGAAGATCGAGTTGGCTGGGGCACAGATACGCAGTATTTT.

The genes are TRBV7-6 and TRBJ2-3; D not certain. Trimming took off 1 base at V and 2 bases at J, with 10 bases between the two ends. This CDR3 spans 15 amino acids. In germline, CDR1 is SGHVS, CDR2 FNYEAQ. The chain's CDR3 is CASSLVDKLTDTQYF. The CDR3 coding sequence is TGTGCCAGCAGCTTAGTGGATAAACTCACAGATACGCAGTATTTT. Complete variable domain (other parts from reference TRBV7-6 and TRBJ2-3): GAGVSQSPRYKVTKRGQDVALRCDPISGHVSLYWYRQALGQGPEFLTYFNYEAQQDKSGLPNDRFSAERPEGSISTLTIQRTEQRDSAMYRCASSLVDKLTDTQYFGPGTRLTVL.

This sequence joins TRBV27 and TRBJ1-6; D not resolved. Germline values: CDR1 MNHEY, CDR2 SMNVEV (reference sequence). The CDR3 covers 13 residues. Trimming cost V 3 bases and J 6 bases, with 6 bases left between them. CDR3 nucleotide sequence: TGTGCCAGCAGTTTCCACGGTAATTCACCCCTCCACTTT. This encodes CASSFHGNSPLHF.

This clone has just a few counts. The DNA for the CDR3 is TGTGCCTGGGAGACTAGCGGGAGCCCAGATACGCAGTATTTT. This codes for CAWETSGSPDTQYF. The gene calls are TRBV30 and TRBJ2-3, with 12 bases matching TRBD2. Germline lookup yields CDR1 GTSNPN and CDR2 SVGIG (reference sequence). The V and J ends lost 5 bases and 4 bases, in that order; junction bases with no gene match: 4. The CDR3 length is 14 residues.

The rearrangement links TRBV28 to TRBJ2-3; 7 bases match TRBD2. This CDR3 region has 15 residues. Unmatched junction bases numbered 6, after V lost 5 bases and J lost 1 base. The germline CDR1 and CDR2 sequences are MDHEN and SYDVKM. CDR3 coding DNA: TGTGCCAGCAGTCGTCGGGGGGTTGGCACAGATACGCAGTATTTT. Translating gives CASSRRGVGTDTQYF.

This chain connects TRBV29-1 to TRBJ2-7; 11 bases map to TRBD2. The CDR3 is made up of 13 amino acids. Germline lookup yields CDR1 SQVTM and CDR2 ANQGSEA. V gave up 6 bases and J gave up 3 bases; unmatched junction bases: 4. This chain's CDR3 is CSVGTSGYYEQYF. The DNA of the CDR3 is TGCAGCGTCGGGACTAGCGGCTACTACGAGCAGTACTTC.

As for this clone: At one of its ends the junction is not consistent with the germline gene, which may arise from a read error. The genes are TRBV7-7 and TRBJ1-4, with TRBD1 identical over 9 bases. The CDR3 totals 14 residues. Germline-derived CDR1 and CDR2 are SSHAT and FNYEAQ (reference sequence). The CDR3 bases are TGTGCTAGCAGCCCGGACAGGGGAGGTGAAAAACTGTTTTTT. Translation gives CASSPDRGGEKLFF.

This clone occurred a few times. The chain carries TRBV23-1 and TRBJ1-5; D possibly corresponds to TRBD1 (5 bases). TRBV23-1 is given ORF status, its function remaining uncertain. The CDR3 contains 16 residues. V gave up 0 bases and J gave up 6 bases, with 15 bases separating them. The CDR3 is CASSQSAPGVGQPQHF. DNA of the CDR3: TGCGCCAGCAGTCAATCTGCCCCGGGGGTTGGTCAGCCCCAGCATTTT.

This clone appeared a few times. The chain links TRBV7-2 to TRBJ1-6, with unresolved D. V lost 5 bases to trimming and J lost 7 bases, with 12 bases between them. The CDR3 has 14 residues. Germline CDR1 is SGHTA and CDR2 is FQGNSA. The CDR3 DNA follows: TGTGCCAGCAGCCCCGAGACGGAGAATTCACCCCTCCACTTT. Translating gives CASSPETENSPLHF.